The clone carrying this T cell receptor (beta chain) was observed a few times. Its antigen is unknown. Time point noted: sample taken at primary tumor resection. Tumor, nontumor lung or frozen PBMC supplied whole RNA, sequenced without sorting. This record belongs to a study of spatial heterogeneity in lung cancer. Study overall: The correlation between TCR transcript counts in tumor regions and a T cell module score from matched bulk RNA-seq was strong.

Study-level results: Expanded intratumoral alpha and beta TCR counts tracked tumor mutation counts.

TCRdb called the 5' RACE reads again in MiXCR, with one record for every CDR3 protein. The table lists about 11,000 distinct CDR3 sequences, around 5% of them singletons, with roughly 12% in the top ten. The clonotype originates from a male donor with early-stage non-small cell lung cancer. The sample here was lung tumor tissue, taken at surgery.

The CDR3 DNA reads TGTGCCAGCAGTGACATCGGTGGCGTGAGGGCCAACGTCCTGACTTTC. It translates to CASSDIGGVRANVLTF. The chain recombines TRBV2 with TRBJ2-6; no firm D call. The CDR3 is 16 residues long. The V end was cut by 3 bases, the J end by 5 bases, with 14 bases between. CDR1 is SNHLY, CDR2 FYNNEI, per germline.